Listed here are 17 T cell receptor beta chains from one sample, sequenced in a study of neoadjuvant nivolumab and ipilimumab in lung cancer. Repertoires were generated with immunoSEQ multiplex PCR, while TCRdb's copy carries only in-frame clones and drops some. The sample yields 40,000 to 60,000 clones, about 89% seen once. The source was blood, collected before neoadjuvant nivolumab, alone or with ipilimumab. These receptor sequences come from an adult with non-small cell lung cancer. Some clones in this sample may be carry-over from other donors' samples.

This clone was picked up one time. Here the CDR3 reads CASSFGISSYEQYF. CDR3 DNA: TGTGCCAGCAGTTTTGGCATCAGCTCCTACGAGCAGTACTTC. The J gene is TRBJ2-7, the V gene TRBV6-5; no firm D call. V lost 4 bases and J 0 bases, leaving 10 bases between the germline ends. The CDR3 extends over 14 amino acids. Germline V lookup: CDR1 MNHEY, CDR2 SVGAGI.

The chain combines TRBV15 with TRBJ2-5, with a weak D call TRBD1 (6 bases). Germline loops: CDR1 LNHNV, CDR2 YYDKDF (reference sequence). V was trimmed by 0 bases and J by 5 bases, leaving 13 bases between them. The CDR3 extends over 15 amino acids. CDR3 protein: CATSRDLGGRETQYF. The CDR3 DNA reads TGTGCCACCAGCAGAGATCTAGGGGGACGCGAGACCCAGTACTTC. Full variable domain (remainder filled in from reference TRBV15 and TRBJ2-5): DAMVIQNPRYQVTQFGKPVTLSCSQTLNHNVMYWYQQKSSQAPKLLFHYYDKDFNNEADTPDNFQSRRPNTSFCFLDIRSPGLGDTAMYLCATSRDLGGRETQYFGPGTRLLVL.

The J gene is TRBJ1-1, the V gene TRBV18; TRBD1 aligns across 7 bases. The CDR3 has 13 amino acids. With 4 bases clipped from V and 7 bases from J, the junction kept 6 bases outside the gene matches. Per germline, CDR1 KGHSH and CDR2 LQKENI. Here the CDR3 DNA reads TGTGCCAGCTCACGACGGGACAGTGATGAAGCTTTCTTT. This codes for CASSRRDSDEAFF.

The rearrangement links TRBV5-4 to TRBJ1-1; D possibly corresponds to TRBD1 (5 bases). V lost 0 bases to trimming and J lost 2 bases, with 8 bases between them. The CDR3 runs 14 residues. Germline V lookup: CDR1 SGHNT, CDR2 YYREEE (reference sequence). CDR3 DNA: TGTGCCAGCAGCTTGGACAGGATAAACACTGAAGCTTTCTTT. Translation gives CASSLDRINTEAFF.

In nucleotides, the CDR3 is TGCGCCAGCAGCCAACACGGGGGCGGAGGTCAGCCCCAGCATTTT. Translating it yields CASSQHGGGGQPQHF. The rearrangement links TRBV4-1 to TRBJ1-5; D may be TRBD1 (6 bases). The CDR3 runs 15 residues. The V gene's germline CDR1 is MGHRA and CDR2 YSYEKL. V was shortened by 2 bases and J by 6 bases, with 14 bases between the two germline ends.

This sequence joins TRBV5-1 and TRBJ2-7; 8 bases are a match to TRBD2. CDR3 size: 13 residues. Trimming cost V 9 bases and J 7 bases; bases outside gene matches: 12. Germline V gene data show CDR1 as SGHRS and CDR2 as YFSETQ. As DNA, the CDR3 is TGCGCCACTGATTCGGGGGGGGCGCGGGAGCAGTACTTC. Translation: CATDSGGAREQYF.

The chain is built from TRBV11-2 and TRBJ2-7, with unresolved D. V was shortened by 3 bases and J by 3 bases, with 12 bases between the two germline ends. CDR3 size: 14 residues. Looked up from germline, CDR1 is SGHAT and CDR2 is FQNNGV. CDR3 amino acids: CASSFSPGLYEQYF. The DNA of the CDR3 is TGTGCCAGCAGCTTCAGCCCCGGGCTCTACGAGCAGTACTTC.

V usage is TRBV29-1 and J usage is TRBJ1-2; D gene unclear. Trimming shortened V by 0 bases and J by 4 bases, and 24 bases separated the two germline ends. Germline CDR1 SQVTM, CDR2 ANQGSEA. The CDR3 has 18 residues. The CDR3 reads CSVEDLAPLHRHLYGYTF. The DNA of the CDR3 is TGCAGCGTTGAAGATCTTGCGCCTCTCCACCGACACCTCTATGGCTACACCTTC.

V gene TRBV7-9 combines with J gene TRBJ2-1, with 7 positions matching TRBD2. V shed 5 bases and J 8 bases; nucleotides not matched to a gene: 9. CDR3 length: 14 residues. The V gene's germline CDR1 is SEHNR and CDR2 FQNEAQ (reference sequence). Here the CDR3 DNA reads TGTGCCAGCAGCGAGCCCCTGACTAGCCATGAGCAGTTCTTC. Translated: CASSEPLTSHEQFF.

The V gene is TRBV5-6, the J gene TRBJ2-1; tentative D call: TRBD2 (7 bases). Trimming took off 4 bases at V and 5 bases at J, with 16 bases between the two ends. Germline V gene lookup returns CDR1 SGHDT and CDR2 YYEEEE. The CDR3 has 15 residues. CDR3 in DNA: TGTGCCAGCAGCGCGGGGGTCCAGGGGAACAATGAGCAGTTCTTC. The encoded protein is CASSAGVQGNNEQFF.

The CDR3 coding sequence is TGTGCCAGCAGCGAGGTAGGCAGCTCCTACGAGCAGTACTTC. Protein sequence: CASSEVGSSYEQYF. The chain recombines TRBV7-2 with TRBJ2-7, with no clear D. This CDR3 has 14 residues. V was trimmed by 5 bases and J by 0 bases, leaving 11 bases between them. Germline V gives CDR1 SGHTA, CDR2 FQGNSA.

This clone was observed a few times. The genes are TRBV19 and TRBJ1-2; D gene ambiguous. The CDR3 has 12 residues. Trimming stripped 6 bases from V and 8 bases from J, with 13 bases between. CDR1 is LNHDA, CDR2 SQIVND, per germline (reference sequence). In DNA, the CDR3 is TGTGCCAGTAGGGGCATTTTTGGGGGCTACACCTTC. Translation: CASRGIFGGYTF.

The rearrangement joins TRBV6-5 to TRBJ1-5; D is ambiguous. This CDR3 has 13 amino acids. V was cut by 2 bases and J by 7 bases, with 9 bases left in between. Germline lookup yields CDR1 MNHEY and CDR2 SVGAGI. The CDR3 sequence is CASSYMRGQPQHF. The CDR3 coding sequence is TGTGCCAGCAGTTACATGCGTGGGCAGCCCCAGCATTTT.

J is TRBJ1-1 and V is TRBV29-1; unclear D gene. V was pared by 6 bases and J by 1 base, with 9 bases between. The CDR3 spans 12 residues. The germline V gene has CDR1 SQVTM and CDR2 ANQGSEA. DNA of the CDR3: TGCAGCGTCCCCCAACAGAACACTGAAGCTTTCTTT. It is translated as CSVPQQNTEAFF.

This clone was seen a single time. This rearrangement joins TRBV11-2 to TRBJ2-3; 8 nucleotides agree with TRBD2. Looked up from germline, CDR1 is SGHAT and CDR2 is FQNNGV. The length of the CDR3 is 14 residues. Germline trimming cut 2 bases from V and 8 bases from J; bases unmatched to any gene: 6. In nucleotides, the CDR3 is TGTGCCAGCAGCTTACCCGGGAGGGCACTTACGCAGTATTTT. Translating it yields CASSLPGRALTQYF.

This sequence joins TRBV25-1 and TRBJ2-3, with 7 bases that match TRBD1. Unmatched junction bases numbered 5, after V lost 1 base and J lost 1 base. Germline V lookup: CDR1 MGHDK, CDR2 SYGVNS. CDR3 length: 16 residues. CDR3 sequence: CASSESTGWGTDTQYF. For the CDR3, the DNA is TGTGCCAGCAGTGAATCGACAGGGTGGGGCACAGATACGCAGTATTTT.

The V gene is TRBV6-5, the J gene TRBJ1-1, with a tentative D call TRBD1 (5 bases). Germline loops: CDR1 MNHEY, CDR2 SVGAGI. V dropped 2 bases and J dropped 2 bases, with 12 bases sitting between them. The CDR3 spans 15 residues. The CDR3: CASSYRGSTNTEAFF. As DNA, the CDR3 is TGTGCCAGCAGTTACAGGGGAAGCACTAACACTGAAGCTTTCTTT.